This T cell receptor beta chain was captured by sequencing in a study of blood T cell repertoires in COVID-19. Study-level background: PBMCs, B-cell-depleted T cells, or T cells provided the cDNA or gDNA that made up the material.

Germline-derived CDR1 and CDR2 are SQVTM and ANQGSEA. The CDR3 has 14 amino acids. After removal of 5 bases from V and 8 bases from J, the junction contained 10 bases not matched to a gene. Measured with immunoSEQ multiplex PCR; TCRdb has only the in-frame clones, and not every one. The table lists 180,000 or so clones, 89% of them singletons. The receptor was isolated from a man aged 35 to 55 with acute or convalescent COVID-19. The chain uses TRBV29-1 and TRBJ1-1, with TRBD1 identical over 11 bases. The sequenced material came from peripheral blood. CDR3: CSVLSRDRGFEAFF. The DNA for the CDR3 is TGCAGCGTTTTGTCGCGGGACAGGGGGTTCGAAGCTTTCTTT.